This T cell receptor (beta chain) was documented in a study of T-cell memory formation after mild COVID-19. Study as a whole: Largely donor-specific TCR clusters were found.

Concerning this clonotype itself: Its cognate antigen is unknown.

Study-level results: The main location of contracting CD4+ clones was CM and EM, and that of contracting CD8+ clones was EMRA. A subset of responding clones appeared in pre-infection memory, suggesting cross-reactive memory joined.

Barcoded TCR alpha and TCR beta cDNA libraries with UMIs came from 5'RACE using constant-segment primers. TCRdb itself ran the 5' RACE reads through MiXCR, one entry per CDR3 protein. The sample shows a few hundred thousand distinct CDR3 sequences, about 17% of them seen only once. The CDR3 totals 15 residues. CDR1 is ENHRY and CDR2 is SYGVKD in the germline V gene. Deletions cut 0 bases from V and 2 bases from J, with 10 bases between. This chain connects TRBV10-3 to TRBJ2-5; D may be TRBD1 (6 bases). This receptor was taken from a man younger than 30 who had mild COVID-19 (a few samples of this study predate the infection). Cell type and time point are not known. The source material was PBMCs or a T cell subset sorted from them (not recorded which). The DNA of the CDR3 is TGTGCCATCAGTGAGTCCCAGGGGTTTCAAGAGACCCAGTACTTC. This codes for CAISESQGFQETQYF.